The TCR beta chain described here comes from a study of T cells in Graves' hyperthyroidism and ophthalmopathy. This clonotype was detected only once. Regions amplified from RNA transcripts were the TCR beta CDR3 regions. Carried out on the TCR CDR3, a first-round RT-PCR used the HTBI primer set. Via MiXCR, TCRdb re-called the multiplex PCR reads, giving one row per CDR3 protein. The sample records about 680,000 distinct CDR3 sequences, just over 35% being singletons. The germline V and J ends were trimmed by 7 bases and 7 bases, with 20 bases remaining between them. Germline loops: CDR1 SGHTA, CDR2 FQGNSA. This CDR3 spans 14 amino acids.

The J gene is TRBJ2-7, the V gene TRBV7-2; TRBD1 or TRBD2 may be the D gene (7 bases each). Sequenced input: blood. This receptor was obtained from a woman aged 40 to 50 with Graves' hyperthyroidism. DNA for the CDR3: TGTGCCAGCAAGAGGGCAGGGGGGGCTCGAGAGCAGTACTTC. Translated, it gives CASKRAGGAREQYF.